Listed below are T cell receptor beta chains from one sample, sequenced in a study of human thymus T cells. Assay used: immunoSEQ multiplex PCR; TCRdb lists only in-frame clones, some missing. The sample includes under 95,000 clones, approximately 95% seen only once; the top ten take around 0.034%. Sequenced input: thymus tissue. The source of these receptors is a girl under three years old with a congenital heart defect but otherwise immunologically healthy. Each CDR3 is given with its conserved first and last residue. The D gene is left open where the match is weak. Size tells how often a clone was seen (once, few, many) or the class of an expanded clone, and some rows leave it out.

v_gene: TRBV25-1
d_gene: -
abundance: -
j_gene: TRBJ2-6
CDR3nt: TGTGCCAGCAGTGAATTGGGGAGGGGGCGAGGGGCCAACGTCCTGACTTTC
CDR3aa: CASSELGRGRGANVLTF

v_gene: TRBV19
d_gene: TRBD2
abundance: -
j_gene: TRBJ2-7
CDR3nt: TGTGCCAGTAGTGGAGGGGTAAAACTTCAGCGGGAGGGCCGGAACGAGCAGTACTTC
CDR3aa: CASSGGVKLQREGRNEQYF

v_gene: TRBV6-5
d_gene: TRBD2
abundance: -
j_gene: TRBJ2-2
CDR3nt: TGTGCCAGCAGTTACTGGGGACTAGGAAACACCGGGGAGCTGTTTTTT
CDR3aa: CASSYWGLGNTGELFF

v_gene: TRBV7-4
d_gene: -
abundance: -
j_gene: TRBJ2-1
CDR3nt: TGTGCCAGCAGCCCAAGGAGGAAGCGGGTCGGCAATGAGCAGTTCTTC
CDR3aa: CASSPRRKRVGNEQFF

v_gene: TRBV28
d_gene: -
abundance: -
j_gene: TRBJ2-1
CDR3nt: TGTGCCAGCAGTTTGGGCCAGGCACACAATGAGCAGTTCTTC
CDR3aa: CASSLGQAHNEQFF

v_gene: TRBV19
d_gene: TRBD1
abundance: -
j_gene: TRBJ1-2
CDR3nt: TGTGCCAGTAGTCATCCCGGGACAGGGGCCGCAAATGGCTACACCTTC
CDR3aa: CASSHPGTGAANGYTF

v_gene: TRBV9
d_gene: -
abundance: -
j_gene: TRBJ2-7
CDR3nt: TGTGCCAGCAGCGTAGCCGGACACCCTACCTACGAGCAGTACTTC
CDR3aa: CASSVAGHPTYEQYF

v_gene: TRBV7-8
d_gene: -
abundance: -
j_gene: TRBJ1-1
CDR3nt: TGTGCCAGCAGCCGCAGGGGTTCGAGCACTGAAGCTTTCTTT
CDR3aa: CASSRRGSSTEAFF

v_gene: TRBV6-4
d_gene: -
abundance: -
j_gene: TRBJ2-3
CDR3nt: TGTGCCAGCAGCCGGCAGGGGACAAAGAGCACAGATACGCAGTATTTT
CDR3aa: CASSRQGTKSTDTQYF

v_gene: TRBV7-9
d_gene: -
abundance: -
j_gene: TRBJ2-5
CDR3nt: TGTGCCAGCAGCTTAGTCGGGGGCGAGACCCAGTACTTC
CDR3aa: CASSLVGGETQYF

v_gene: TRBV7-9
d_gene: TRBD2
abundance: -
j_gene: TRBJ2-1
CDR3nt: TGTGCCAGCAGCTTAGCGCTGGGACTAGCTGGGAATGAGCAGTTCTTC
CDR3aa: CASSLALGLAGNEQFF

v_gene: TRBV20-1
d_gene: -
abundance: -
j_gene: TRBJ2-1
CDR3nt: TGCAGTGCTCGAACGAAACTAGCATCGATCTTC
CDR3aa: CSARTKLASIF

v_gene: TRBV5-1
d_gene: TRBD2
abundance: -
j_gene: TRBJ2-7
CDR3nt: TGCGCCAGCAGCTTTGCGACCCTGGGAGGGGACGAGCAGTACTTC
CDR3aa: CASSFATLGGDEQYF

v_gene: TRBV4-1
d_gene: -
abundance: few
j_gene: TRBJ1-1
CDR3nt: TGCGCCAGCAGCCAAGATCGGGGTAACACTGAAGCTTTCTTT
CDR3aa: CASSQDRGNTEAFF

v_gene: TRBV5-5
d_gene: -
abundance: -
j_gene: TRBJ2-7
CDR3nt: TGTGCCAGCAGCTTGGCCCGGACAGCAGGCCCCTACGAGCAGTACTTC
CDR3aa: CASSLARTAGPYEQYF

v_gene: TRBV28
d_gene: -
abundance: -
j_gene: TRBJ2-7
CDR3nt: TGTGCCAGCAGTTACGTTACGAGGCAGTACTTC
CDR3aa: CASSYVTRQYF

v_gene: TRBV14
d_gene: -
abundance: -
j_gene: TRBJ1-1
CDR3nt: TGTGCCAGCAGCCAAGATTCGGGAATGGGGACTGAAGCTTTCTTT
CDR3aa: CASSQDSGMGTEAFF

v_gene: TRBV7-2
d_gene: -
abundance: -
j_gene: TRBJ2-7
CDR3nt: TGTGCCAGCAGCGGGGACCAATACGAGCAGTACTTC
CDR3aa: CASSGDQYEQYF

v_gene: TRBV14
d_gene: -
abundance: -
j_gene: TRBJ2-2
CDR3nt: TGTGCCAGCAGCCAAGGGGACACCGGGGAGCTGTTTTTT
CDR3aa: CASSQGDTGELFF

v_gene: TRBV10-1
d_gene: TRBD1
abundance: -
j_gene: TRBJ1-5
CDR3nt: TGCGCCACCCCTCAACGGCAGGGGGTCCTTCACAGGCTTCGCAATCAGCCCCAGCATTTT
CDR3aa: CATPQRQGVLHRLRNQPQHF

v_gene: TRBV19
d_gene: -
abundance: -
j_gene: TRBJ1-5
CDR3nt: TGTGCCAGTAGTATTGGGGACCTTAGCAATCAGCCCCAGCATTTT
CDR3aa: CASSIGDLSNQPQHF

v_gene: TRBV19
d_gene: -
abundance: -
j_gene: TRBJ2-7
CDR3nt: TGTGCCAGTACAAGACAGTACTTC
CDR3aa: CASTRQYF

v_gene: TRBV7-8
d_gene: TRBD2
abundance: -
j_gene: TRBJ2-1
CDR3nt: TGTGCCAGCAGCTTCCCCGGACTAGCGGGAAATAATGAGCAGTTCTTC
CDR3aa: CASSFPGLAGNNEQFF